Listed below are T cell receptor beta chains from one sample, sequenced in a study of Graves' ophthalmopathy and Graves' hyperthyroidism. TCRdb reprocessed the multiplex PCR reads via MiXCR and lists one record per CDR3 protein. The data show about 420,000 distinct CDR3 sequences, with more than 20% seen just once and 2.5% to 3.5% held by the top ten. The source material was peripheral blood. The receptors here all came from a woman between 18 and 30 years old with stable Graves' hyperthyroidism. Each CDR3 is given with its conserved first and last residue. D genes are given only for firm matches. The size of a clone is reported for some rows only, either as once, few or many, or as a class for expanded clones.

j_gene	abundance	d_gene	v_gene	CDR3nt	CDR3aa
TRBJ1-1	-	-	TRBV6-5	TGTGCCAGCAGTTACGCGGGTCCCCTCACTGAAGCTTTCTTT	CASSYAGPLTEAFF
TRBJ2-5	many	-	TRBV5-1	TGCGCCAGCAGCTTAGACTCGGTGGAGACCCAGTACTTC	CASSLDSVETQYF
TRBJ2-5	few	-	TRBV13	TGTGCCAGCAGCTTAGGCCTAGGGGGAGTCCAGAGAGAGACCCAGTACTTC	CASSLGLGGVQRETQYF
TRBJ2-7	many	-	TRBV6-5	TGTGCCAGCAATCGAGGTTACGAGCAGTACTTC	CASNRGYEQYF
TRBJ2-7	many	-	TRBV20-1	TGCAGTGCTAGAGATCGTACTACTAGTCCTAACGAGCAGTACTTC	CSARDRTTSPNEQYF
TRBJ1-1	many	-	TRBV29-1	TGCAGCGGCTGGACGGCTAACACTGAAGCTTTCTTT	CSGWTANTEAFF
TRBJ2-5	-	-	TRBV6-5	TGTGCCAGCAGTTACGGAGGCGGAGGAGGCTTAGAGACCCAGTACTTC	CASSYGGGGGLETQYF
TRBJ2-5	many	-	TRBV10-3	TGTGCCGCACTCGGGACGGAACAAGAGACCCAGTACTTC	CAALGTEQETQYF
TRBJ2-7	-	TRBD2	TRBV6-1	TGTGCCAGCAGCCGGAGCGGGGGATCGGACGAGCAGTACTTC	CASSRSGGSDEQYF
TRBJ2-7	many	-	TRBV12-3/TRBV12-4	TGTGCCAGCAGTTTGGGGGGCCACTCCTACGAGCAGTACTTC	CASSLGGHSYEQYF
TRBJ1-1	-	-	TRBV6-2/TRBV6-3	TGTGCCAGCAGTTACTCAAGGACCGAGCTCATGAACACTGAAGCTTTCTTT	CASSYSRTELMNTEAFF
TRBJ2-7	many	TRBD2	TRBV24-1	TGTGCCACCAGTGATCCCGGGACTAGCGGGACCCACGAGCAGTACTTC	CATSDPGTSGTHEQYF
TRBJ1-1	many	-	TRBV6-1	TGTGCCAGCAGTCGAACCACAGGGTTTTCAGTAGCTTTCTTT	CASSRTTGFSVAFF
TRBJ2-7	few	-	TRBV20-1	TGCAGTGCAGTCCCCTTGGACGTGTGGGAGCAGTACTTC	CSAVPLDVWEQYF
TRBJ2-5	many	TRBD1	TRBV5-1	TGCGCCAGCAGCTCCTACGGGACAGGGGGCGAGACCCAGTACTTC	CASSSYGTGGETQYF
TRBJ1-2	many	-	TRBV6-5	TGTGCCAGCAATCCCGGGACACACTATGGCTACACCTTC	CASNPGTHYGYTF
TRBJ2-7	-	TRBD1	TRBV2	TGTGCCAGCAGTGAGAGGGGGGACAGGGGCTTCTACGAGCAGTACTTC	CASSERGDRGFYEQYF
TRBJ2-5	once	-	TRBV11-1	TGTGCCAGCAGCTCTCAAAGAGCCCAGTACTTC	CASSSQRAQYF
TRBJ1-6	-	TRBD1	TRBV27	TGTGCCAGCAGTTTATCAATTGGGACAGCTTCACCCCTCCACTTT	CASSLSIGTASPLHF
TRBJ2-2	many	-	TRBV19	TGTGCCAGTAGCTGGTTGGGGGCGACACGCACCGGGGAGCTGTTTTTT	CASSWLGATRTGELFF
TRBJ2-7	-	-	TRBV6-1	TGTGCCAGCAGTGAAGCGACTACTCCGAACTCCCTCTACGAGCAGTACTTC	CASSEATTPNSLYEQYF
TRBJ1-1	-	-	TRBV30	TGTGCCTGGAGTAAACCGGGACACCTGAACACTGAAGCTTTCTTT	CAWSKPGHLNTEAFF
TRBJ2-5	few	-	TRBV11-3	TGTGCCAGCAGCTTAGATGCAGGATTCCAAGAGACCCAGTACTTC	CASSLDAGFQETQYF
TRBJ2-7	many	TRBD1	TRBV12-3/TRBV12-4	TGTGCCAGCAGCCTGGACAGGGGCACCTACGAGCAGTACTTC	CASSLDRGTYEQYF
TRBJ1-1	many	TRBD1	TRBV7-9	TGTGCCAGCAGCCAGACGCTAGGACAGGGCGCTGAAGCTTTCTTT	CASSQTLGQGAEAFF
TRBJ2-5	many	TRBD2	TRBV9	TGTGCCAGCAGCCCCGCGGAGCGGGAGGGCCGAAGAGAGACCCAGTACTTC	CASSPAEREGRRETQYF
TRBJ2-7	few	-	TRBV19	TGTGCCAGTAGTAATCCCGGGACACCATGGGAGCAGTACTTC	CASSNPGTPWEQYF
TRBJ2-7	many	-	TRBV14	TGTGCCAGCAGCCAAGATCGGCCCAGGAGTTACGAGCAGTACTTC	CASSQDRPRSYEQYF
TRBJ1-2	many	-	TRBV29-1	TGCAGCGTTGAAGCAGCTAACTATGGCTACACCTTC	CSVEAANYGYTF
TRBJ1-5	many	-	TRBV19	TGTGCCAGTAGTCCCGAGTCCGGGATCAATCAGCCCCAGCATTTT	CASSPESGINQPQHF
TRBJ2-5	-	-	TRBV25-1	TGTGCCAGCAGTGAATATGGTGGGGGCCGGCCGGGGACCCAGTACTTC	CASSEYGGGRPGTQYF
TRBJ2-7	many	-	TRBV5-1	TGCGCCAGCAGCCTTGGCGGAGCCAGTTCCTACGAGCAGTACTTC	CASSLGGASSYEQYF
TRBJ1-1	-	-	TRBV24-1	TGTGCCACCAGTGATGGCGGCCCCATCGCTGAAGCTTTCTTT	CATSDGGPIAEAFF
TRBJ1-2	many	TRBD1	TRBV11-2	TGTGCCAGCAGCTTAGGGCCACAGGGGGGCTATGGCTACACCTTC	CASSLGPQGGYGYTF
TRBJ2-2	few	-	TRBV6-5	TGTGCCAGCAAAAAGCGAGTTAACACCGGGGAGCTGTTTTTT	CASKKRVNTGELFF
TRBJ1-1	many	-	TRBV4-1	TGCGCCAGCAGCCAAGGGGCCAGCTCGAACACTGAAGCTTTCTTT	CASSQGASSNTEAFF
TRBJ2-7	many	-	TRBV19	TGTGCCAGTAGTATACGCCACGGGGGACCCTACGAGCAGTACTTC	CASSIRHGGPYEQYF
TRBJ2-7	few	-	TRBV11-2	TGTGCCAGCAGCCCTCTATCTGGCTCCTACGAGCAGTACTTC	CASSPLSGSYEQYF